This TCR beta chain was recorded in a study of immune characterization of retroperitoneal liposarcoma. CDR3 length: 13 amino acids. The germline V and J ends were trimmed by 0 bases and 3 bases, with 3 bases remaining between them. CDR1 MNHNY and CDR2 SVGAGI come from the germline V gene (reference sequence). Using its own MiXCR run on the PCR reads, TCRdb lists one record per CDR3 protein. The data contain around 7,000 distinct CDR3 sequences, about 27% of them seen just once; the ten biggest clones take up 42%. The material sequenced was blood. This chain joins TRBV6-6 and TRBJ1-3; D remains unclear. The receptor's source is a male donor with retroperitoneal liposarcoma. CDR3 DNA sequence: TGTGCCAGCAGTTACTCTGGTGGAAACACCATATATTTT. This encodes CASSYSGGNTIYF.